These 32 T cell receptor beta chains came from one sample sequenced in a study of cytomegalovirus exposure and HLA in healthy donors. Amplification used 60 Vbeta primers and 13 Jbeta primers. Sequencing used immunoSEQ multiplex PCR; TCRdb keeps in-frame clones, though not all of them. The sample lists about 160,000 clones, approximately 80% occurring once. Sample: PBMCs. These receptor sequences come from a male donor in good health and CMV-seronegative.

This clone was seen just once. The V and J genes are TRBV11-2 and TRBJ2-7, with 7 bases aligning to TRBD1. CDR3 length: 13 residues. CDR1 and CDR2 from the germline V gene are SGHAT and FQNNGV. The trim removed 1 base at V and 6 bases at J, leaving 3 bases unmatched. CDR3 region: CASSLGQGFEQYF. Written as DNA, the CDR3 is TGTGCCAGCAGCTTAGGACAGGGCTTCGAGCAGTACTTC. Variable domain in full (rest from reference TRBV11-2 and TRBJ2-7): EAGVAQSPRYKIIEKRQSVAFWCNPISGHATLYWYQQILGQGPKLLIQFQNNGVVDDSQLPKDRFSAERLKGVDSTLKIQPAKLEDSAVYLCASSLGQGFEQYFGPGTRLTVT.

This clone has more than one count but fewer than ten. V gene TRBV28 combines with J gene TRBJ1-1, with 7 bases matching TRBD1. Germline V lookup: CDR1 MDHEN, CDR2 SYDVKM. V shed 1 base, J shed 1 base, and the junction held 6 bases outside the gene matches. This CDR3 contains 16 residues. CDR3 nucleotide sequence: TGTGCCAGCAGTTTATACGGGGACAGAAAGAACACTGAAGCTTTCTTT. Encoded protein: CASSLYGDRKNTEAFF.

J is TRBJ2-5 and V is TRBV7-2; a possible D gene is TRBD1 (6 bases). Trimming removed 4 bases at V and 5 bases at J, with 14 bases between. The V gene's germline CDR1 is SGHTA and CDR2 FQGNSA. This CDR3 is built from 14 residues. DNA of the CDR3: TGTGCCAGCAGCTCGGGGACAAGTATGGAGACCCAGTACTTC. Its translation: CASSSGTSMETQYF.

The chain carries TRBV5-4 and TRBJ2-3; 8 bases map to TRBD2. This CDR3 has 18 residues. Germline values: CDR1 SGHNT, CDR2 YYREEE (reference sequence). V was pared by 4 bases and J by 0 bases, with 13 bases of the junction left unmatched. CDR3 DNA sequence: TGTGCCAGCAGCGCGCCGGGACTAGGACGTGCTAGCACAGATACGCAGTATTTT. Its translation is CASSAPGLGRASTDTQYF. The variable domain in full, completed from reference TRBV5-4 and TRBJ2-3, reads ETGVTQSPTHLIKTRGQQVTLRCSSQSGHNTVSWYQQALGQGPQFIFQYYREEENGRGNFPPRFSGLQFPNYSSELNVNALELDDSALYLCASSAPGLGRASTDTQYFGPGTRLTVL.

J is TRBJ2-5 and V is TRBV29-1, with TRBD2 as a possible D gene (5 bases). The CDR3 loop spans 13 amino acids. V dropped 1 base and J dropped 5 bases, with 11 bases sitting between them. Germline assignment: CDR1 SQVTM and CDR2 ANQGSEA. Here the CDR3 reads CSVEGRGLETQYF. Written as DNA, the CDR3 is TGCAGCGTTGAAGGGAGAGGGCTGGAGACCCAGTACTTC.

This chain links TRBV27 with TRBJ2-1; TRBD2 matches 7 bases. J gave up 6 bases and V 6 bases, and 8 bases lay outside the gene matches. Germline lookup yields CDR1 MNHEY and CDR2 SMNVEV (reference sequence). CDR3 length: 14 amino acids. This CDR3 is CASSPIWGGNEQFF. Here the CDR3 DNA reads TGTGCCAGCAGCCCAATCTGGGGGGGCAATGAGCAGTTCTTC.

The rearrangement uses TRBV7-9 and TRBJ2-7, with 12 positions matching TRBD2. Germline assignment: CDR1 SEHNR and CDR2 FQNEAQ (reference sequence). The length of the CDR3 is 15 residues. The trim removed 5 bases at V and 5 bases at J, leaving 7 bases unmatched. The CDR3 coding sequence is TGTGCCAGCAGCCGAACGACTAGCGGGAGCCACGAGCAGTACTTC. Translating it yields CASSRTTSGSHEQYF.

The rearrangement links TRBV2 to TRBJ1-2; possible D gene TRBD1, 5 bases. V was trimmed by 8 bases and J by 8 bases, leaving 15 bases between them. Germline V gene sequence: CDR1 SNHLY, CDR2 FYNNEI. CDR3 length: 12 residues. The CDR3: CASQIGVEGYTF. CDR3 sequence (DNA): TGTGCCAGCCAGATAGGGGTGGAAGGCTACACCTTC.

The V and J genes are TRBV7-9 and TRBJ2-4, with 7 bases matching TRBD1. This CDR3 spans 14 amino acids. V trimming: 0 bases; J trimming: 4 bases; junction bases outside the gene matches: 0. CDR1 and CDR2 from the germline V gene are SEHNR and FQNEAQ (reference sequence). CDR3 nucleotide sequence: TGTGCCAGCAGCTTAGCGGGACAGAAAAACATTCAGTACTTC. Its translation: CASSLAGQKNIQYF. Combining the CDR3 with reference TRBV7-9 and TRBJ2-4 gives the whole variable domain DTGVSQNPRHKITKRGQNVTFRCDPISEHNRLYWYRQTLGQGPEFLTYFQNEAQLEKSRLLSDRFSAERPKGSFSTLEIQRTEQGDSAMYLCASSLAGQKNIQYFGAGTRLSVL.

This clone was counted once. The rearrangement uses TRBV7-9 and TRBJ1-3, with no clear D. The germline gives CDR1 SEHNR, CDR2 FQNEAQ (reference sequence). V lost 0 bases to trimming and J lost 0 bases, with 9 bases between them. There are 16 residues in the CDR3. CDR3 nucleotides: TGTGCCAGCAGCTTAGCCCAGGTTAGCTCTGGAAACACCATATATTTT. Translated: CASSLAQVSSGNTIYF.

The rearrangement uses TRBV25-1 and TRBJ2-7; a possible D gene is TRBD1 (5 bases). This CDR3 is 14 amino acids long. The ends were cut back, 1 base at V and 4 bases at J, with 11 bases in the middle. In germline, CDR1 is MGHDK, CDR2 SYGVNS. The CDR3 protein is CASSESGAEYEQYF. The CDR3 bases are TGTGCCAGCAGTGAATCTGGGGCCGAGTACGAGCAGTACTTC.

In this sample, this clone turned up once. This chain uses TRBV4-1 with TRBJ2-2; D gene uncertain. CDR1 and CDR2 (germline): MGHRA, YSYEKL. The V gene lost 2 bases and the J gene lost 6 bases, with 10 bases spanning the gap. The CDR3 is 14 amino acids. CDR3 in amino acids: CASSQLYRAGELFF. As DNA, the CDR3 is TGCGCCAGCAGCCAACTCTACCGGGCCGGGGAGCTGTTTTTT.

CDR3 coding DNA: TGTGCCAGTACTACAACAGGGGCAAGCTATGGCTACACCTTC. The encoded protein is CASTTTGASYGYTF. The gene calls are TRBV19 and TRBJ1-2; the match to TRBD1 covers 7 bases. The CDR3 spans 14 residues. J gave up 4 bases and V 7 bases, and 9 bases lay outside the gene matches. In germline, CDR1 is LNHDA, CDR2 SQIVND (reference sequence).

This clone has a handful of counts. The chain employs TRBV5-6 and TRBJ1-5; the D is unclear. The CDR3 runs 15 residues. Germline loops: CDR1 SGHDT, CDR2 YYEEEE. V lost 1 base to trimming and J lost 2 bases, with 10 bases between them. Here the CDR3 DNA reads TGTGCCAGCAGCTTGCGACCGGGTGGCAATCAGCCCCAGCATTTT. This translates into CASSLRPGGNQPQHF.

The chain carries TRBV6-6 and TRBJ2-2; no clear D. Deletions cut 6 bases from V and 2 bases from J, with 13 bases between. This CDR3 has 15 residues. CDR1 is MNHNY and CDR2 is SVGAGI in the germline V gene (reference sequence). The chain's CDR3 is CASSPAPQNTGELFF. CDR3 coding DNA: TGTGCCAGCAGCCCCGCGCCTCAAAACACCGGGGAGCTGTTTTTT.

This sequence joins TRBV4-2 and TRBJ2-5; TRBD2 agrees at 9 bases. Germline CDR1 LGHNA, CDR2 YNFKEQ. V was pared by 0 bases and J by 5 bases, with 7 bases of the junction left unmatched. The CDR3 extends over 16 amino acids. DNA for the CDR3: TGTGCCAGCAGCCAAGATGGAAGCGGGGGGCGGGAGACCCAGTACTTC. Translating it yields CASSQDGSGGRETQYF.

The chain employs TRBV12-5 and TRBJ1-3; weak D call: TRBD1 (6 bases). Looked up from germline, CDR1 is LGHNT and CDR2 is FRNRAP. The CDR3 length is 14 residues. V lost 6 bases, J lost 1 base, and 10 bases lay in between. Here the CDR3 reads CASGLTGSGNTIYF. Written as DNA, the CDR3 is TGTGCTAGTGGACTGACAGGTTCTGGAAACACCATATATTTT.

The chain carries TRBV19 and TRBJ2-1; a weak D match, TRBD1 (7 bases). CDR3 length: 14 amino acids. Trimming left V 5 bases short and J 7 bases short, with 15 bases between. CDR1 and CDR2 from the germline V gene are LNHDA and SQIVND (reference sequence). CDR3 DNA: TGTGCCAGTAGTCCACAGACAGGGAGGAATGAGCAGTTCTTC. Amino acids: CASSPQTGRNEQFF.

This clone was observed once. The chain joins TRBV5-1 to TRBJ2-2; 16 bases are a match to TRBD2. CDR1 and CDR2 from the germline V gene are SGHRS and YFSETQ. After removal of 3 bases from V and 2 bases from J, the junction contained 4 bases not matched to a gene. The length of the CDR3 is 18 residues. The chain's CDR3 is CASSWGLAGGTNTGELFF. CDR3 DNA sequence: TGCGCCAGCAGCTGGGGACTAGCGGGAGGGACAAACACCGGGGAGCTGTTTTTT.

This chain joins TRBV9 and TRBJ2-1, with 8 bases lining up with TRBD2. Germline values: CDR1 SGDLS, CDR2 YYNGEE. V gave up 1 base and J gave up 0 bases; unmatched junction bases: 0. The CDR3 length is 15 residues. The chain's CDR3 is CASSVRGGSYNEQFF. CDR3 in DNA: TGTGCCAGCAGCGTACGGGGGGGCTCCTACAATGAGCAGTTCTTC.

The chain carries TRBV4-2 and TRBJ2-1; TRBD2 aligns across 10 bases. Trimming removed 0 bases from V and 11 bases from J; junction bases left unmatched: 16. Per the germline V gene, CDR1 is LGHNA and CDR2 is YNFKEQ. The CDR3 has 18 residues. This CDR3 is CASSQDLRAELAGSKQFF. In DNA form, the CDR3 reads TGTGCCAGCAGCCAAGATCTCAGGGCGGAACTAGCGGGGTCCAAGCAGTTCTTC.

The chain uses TRBV28 and TRBJ2-3, with a tentative D call TRBD2 (5 bases). CDR3 length: 14 residues. V lost 3 bases to trimming and J lost 2 bases, with 9 bases between them. Germline CDR1 is MDHEN and CDR2 is SYDVKM. As DNA, the CDR3 is TGTGCCAGCAGTTTTGGACTCTACACAGATACGCAGTATTTT. Encoded protein: CASSFGLYTDTQYF.

The chain links TRBV25-1 to TRBJ1-1; weak D call: TRBD1 (5 bases). The germline gives CDR1 MGHDK, CDR2 SYGVNS. V lost 5 bases to trimming and J lost 1 base, with 14 bases between them. The CDR3 is 15 amino acids. The CDR3 DNA reads as TGTGCCAGCAGTTTCTTTGGGGGGGGGAACACTGAAGCTTTCTTT. Residues: CASSFFGGGNTEAFF.

This clone was counted a few times. The chain links TRBV7-2 to TRBJ2-1, with 10 bases identical to TRBD2. CDR3 length: 14 amino acids. The V and J ends lost 3 bases and 8 bases, in that order; junction bases with no gene match: 4. Germline assignment: CDR1 SGHTA and CDR2 FQGNSA. In DNA form, the CDR3 reads TGTGCCAGCAGCTTTAGCGGGGGGAAGGATGAGCAGTTCTTC. Translating it yields CASSFSGGKDEQFF.

The J gene is TRBJ1-2, the V gene TRBV5-5; D might be TRBD1 (5 bases). The CDR3 loop spans 18 amino acids. CDR1 is SGHKS, CDR2 YYEKEE, per germline (reference sequence). Trimming removed 3 bases from V and 3 bases from J, with 24 bases in between. The CDR3 nucleotides read TGTGCCAGCAGCTCAGTCGGTGACAGACGCTACCCGGACTATGGCTACACCTTC. Translation: CASSSVGDRRYPDYGYTF.

The CDR3 is CASSPDRNQPQHF. The CDR3 nucleotides are TGTGCCAGCAGCCCAGACAGAAATCAGCCCCAGCATTTT. The V and J genes are TRBV6-5 and TRBJ1-5, with a weak D call TRBD1 (5 bases). CDR1 is MNHEY and CDR2 is SVGAGI in the germline V gene. The CDR3 contains 13 residues. With 6 bases removed from V and 4 bases from J, the gap between germline ends came to 10 bases.

The sample holds a few counts of this clone. CDR3 region: CASSWTGDQPQHF. Here the CDR3 DNA reads TGTGCCAGCAGCTGGACAGGAGATCAGCCCCAGCATTTT. The chain uses TRBV7-9 and TRBJ1-5, with TRBD1 identical over 7 bases. Germline loops: CDR1 SEHNR, CDR2 FQNEAQ (reference sequence). This CDR3 comprises 13 residues. V shed 4 bases, J shed 5 bases, and the junction held 2 bases outside the gene matches.

V and J are TRBV5-8 and TRBJ2-5; 14 bases agree with TRBD2. CDR3 length equals 15 residues. J lost 3 bases, V lost 4 bases, and 2 bases had no gene match. Germline V gives CDR1 SGHTS, CDR2 YDEGEE. As DNA, the CDR3 is TGTGCCAGCAGCGCGGGACTAGCGGGGGAAGAGACCCAGTACTTC. Amino acid sequence: CASSAGLAGEETQYF.

The CDR3 DNA follows: TGTGCCAGCAGCTTTGGGACTAGCGGGGGGGCTGGCGCAGATACGCAGTATTTT. Translating it yields CASSFGTSGGAGADTQYF. The V call is TRBV7-9, the J call TRBJ2-3, with 16 positions matching TRBD2. J gave up 4 bases and V 3 bases, and 7 bases lay outside the gene matches. CDR1 and CDR2 from the germline V gene are SEHNR and FQNEAQ (reference sequence). The CDR3 totals 18 residues.

V is TRBV4-1 and J is TRBJ2-7; 12 bases match TRBD1. The V and J ends lost 1 base and 3 bases, in that order; junction bases with no gene match: 4. From germline, CDR1 is MGHRA and CDR2 YSYEKL. The CDR3 extends over 16 amino acids. The CDR3 DNA reads as TGCGCCAGCAGCCAAGTGGGGACAGGGGGCTTCTACGAGCAGTACTTC. Its translation: CASSQVGTGGFYEQYF.

The rearrangement links TRBV7-9 to TRBJ2-3; 16 bases map to TRBD2. With 3 bases clipped from V and 6 bases from J, the junction kept 6 bases outside the gene matches. In germline, CDR1 is SEHNR, CDR2 FQNEAQ (reference sequence). CDR3 length: 17 residues. CDR3 protein: CASSFTQGLAGGDTQYF. The DNA of the CDR3 is TGTGCCAGCAGCTTCACCCAGGGACTAGCGGGGGGGGATACGCAGTATTTT. Full variable domain (outside the CDR3, taken from reference TRBV7-9 and TRBJ2-3): DTGVSQNPRHKITKRGQNVTFRCDPISEHNRLYWYRQTLGQGPEFLTYFQNEAQLEKSRLLSDRFSAERPKGSFSTLEIQRTEQGDSAMYLCASSFTQGLAGGDTQYFGPGTRLTVL.

This clone was recorded a few times. This chain uses TRBV6-4 with TRBJ2-3; TRBD1 matches at 7 bases. CDR3 size: 15 residues. CDR1 MRHNA and CDR2 SNTAGT come from the germline V gene. V was clipped by 3 bases and J by 5 bases; unmatched bases: 8. This chain's CDR3 is CASSEAAGGGDTQYF. In DNA form, the CDR3 reads TGTGCCAGCAGTGAAGCGGCAGGGGGTGGAGATACGCAGTATTTT.